This T cell receptor beta chain was found in a study of blood T cell repertoires in COVID-19. About the research overall: T cells, B-cell-depleted T cells, or PBMCs supplied cDNA or gDNA.

Produced via immunoSEQ multiplex PCR; TCRdb's table is partial and in-frame only. The top ten hold approximately 30% of the sample, which has about 24,000 clones, about 82% seen once. The germline V gene encodes CDR1 SGHAT and CDR2 FQNNGV. Trimming pared 4 bases from V and 0 bases from J, leaving 12 bases between. This CDR3 is built from 15 residues. Material for sequencing was peripheral blood. The genes are TRBV11-2 and TRBJ1-1; D gene ambiguous. The sequence came from a human donor with active COVID-19. The donor label of this sample is uncertain. The CDR3 region has the DNA TGTGCCAGCAGCTGGGCAGGAGGTCTGAACACTGAAGCTTTCTTT. Encoded protein: CASSWAGGLNTEAFF. Full variable domain (outside the CDR3, taken from reference TRBV11-2 and TRBJ1-1): EAGVAQSPRYKIIEKRQSVAFWCNPISGHATLYWYQQILGQGPKLLIQFQNNGVVDDSQLPKDRFSAERLKGVDSTLKIQPAKLEDSAVYLCASSWAGGLNTEAFFGQGTRLTVV.